This entry features one TCR beta chain sequence. This clonotype has at least ten counts. No antigen is known for it. Base qualities are missing; no much larger clone stands one base away. The data derive from a study of CD8 T cells in ankylosing spondylitis (dated by TCRdb to 2017 to 2019). With respect to the entire study: The study set out to find disease-linked TCR variants by profiling T cell receptor beta repertoires in ankylosing spondylitis patients and healthy donors. The whole study cohort included 85 to 120 healthy donors and some 27 ankylosing spondylitis patients. Samples of peripheral blood were taken, and for ankylosing spondylitis patients, synovial fluid was collected as well. Results the study describes overall, beyond this receptor: According to the report, matched synovial fluid samples from ankylosing spondylitis patients were significantly enriched for the disease-linked clones. The disease-linked clones showed a CD8+ phenotype and occurred at relatively low frequencies in peripheral blood. A TCR beta motif of 7 or 8 highly homologous amino acid variants appeared characteristic of blood from ankylosing spondylitis patients. Some of the motif variants had been reported before in the synovial fluid and blood of reactive arthritis patients, a finding that suggests common disease-initiation mechanisms.

Instrument on record: Illumina HiSeq 2500. Quantitative 5'-RACE with molecular barcodes was the method used to prepare the TCR beta libraries. The source study handled its data this way. A new computational method, built on a probabilistic model of VDJ rearrangement, was used to identify disease-linked TCR variants. In TCRdb, the public reads were trimmed at Q25 with fastp and aligned with MiXCR, with productive beta chains retained. Rows matching on CDR3 protein sequence are summarized as one entry with the most common DNA and genes. The V and J calls reflect TCRdb's pipeline rather than the authors' work. The sample yields about 160,000 distinct CDR3 sequences; 18% were counted once. The ten top clones hold about 7.8% of the sample. From a lookup of the germline V gene, CDR1 and CDR2 are MDHEN and SYDVKM. The CDR3 contains 15 residues, cysteine and phenylalanine counted. The only DNA kept is the CDR3, 45 bases in frame from the first base. Relative to germline, V is 5 bases shorter and J is 10 bases shorter, with 21 bases between their ends.

Sequenced: blood, either unsorted or a sorted T cell fraction (not recorded which). The origin of this receptor is a male donor with ankylosing spondylitis or in good health (not recorded which). The chain links TRBV28 with TRBJ1-5; TRBD1 is perhaps the D gene, given 6 matching bases. This receptor has the CDR3 CASSRRVPRGEPQHF. The DNA sequence reads TGTGCCAGCAGTCGGAGGGTGCCCAGGGGCGAACCCCAGCATTTT.